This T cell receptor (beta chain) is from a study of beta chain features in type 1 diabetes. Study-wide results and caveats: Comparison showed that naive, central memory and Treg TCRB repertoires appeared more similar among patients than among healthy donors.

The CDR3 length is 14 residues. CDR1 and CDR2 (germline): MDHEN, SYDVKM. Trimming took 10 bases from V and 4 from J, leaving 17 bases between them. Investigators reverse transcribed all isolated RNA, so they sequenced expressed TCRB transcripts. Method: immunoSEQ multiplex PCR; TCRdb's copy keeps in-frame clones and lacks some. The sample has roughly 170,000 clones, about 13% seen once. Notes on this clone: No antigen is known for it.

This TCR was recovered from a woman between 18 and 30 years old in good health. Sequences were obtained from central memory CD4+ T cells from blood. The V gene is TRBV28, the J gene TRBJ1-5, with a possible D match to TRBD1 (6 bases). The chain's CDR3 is CAIDDRRSNQPQHF. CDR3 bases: TGTGCCATCGACGACAGGCGGTCTAATCAGCCCCAGCATTTT.